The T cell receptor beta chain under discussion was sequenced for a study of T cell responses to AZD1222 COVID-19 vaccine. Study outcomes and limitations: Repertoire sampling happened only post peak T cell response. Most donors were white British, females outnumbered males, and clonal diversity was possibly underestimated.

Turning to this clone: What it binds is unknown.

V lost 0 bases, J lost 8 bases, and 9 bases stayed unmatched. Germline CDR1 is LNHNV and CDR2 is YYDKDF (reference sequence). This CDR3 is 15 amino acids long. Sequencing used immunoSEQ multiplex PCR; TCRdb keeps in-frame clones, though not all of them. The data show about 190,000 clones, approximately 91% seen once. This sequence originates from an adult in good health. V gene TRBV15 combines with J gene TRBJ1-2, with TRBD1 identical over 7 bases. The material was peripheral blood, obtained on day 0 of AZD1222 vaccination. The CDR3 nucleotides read TGTGCCACCAGCAGAGATCGGCAGGGGGGAAAGGGCTACACCTTC. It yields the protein CATSRDRQGGKGYTF.